The rows below give T cell receptor beta chains drawn from one sample of a study of identical twins. TCRdb used MiXCR to reprocess the 5' RACE reads, holding one entry per CDR3 protein. In the table there are around 250,000 distinct CDR3 sequences, about 8.3% of which are singletons. The data were also submitted as part of a second study, on yellow fever vaccine responses in identical twins.

The sequencing sample was made of CD8+ T cells sorted from blood. The receptor set was obtained from a woman younger than 30 in good health. Each CDR3 is given with its conserved first and last residue. D genes are given only for firm matches. Clone size appears in some rows only: once, few, many, or a class for an expanded clone.

J gene	D gene	V gene	clone size	CDR3 DNA	CDR3 protein
TRBJ2-1	TRBD2	TRBV28	few	TGTGCCAGCAGTTCACTGGGGACTATCGATGAGCAGTTCTTC	CASSSLGTIDEQFF
TRBJ2-3	NA	TRBV9	many	TGTGCCAGCAGCGGTGGGGGGACACTCTTCACAGATACGCAGTATTTT	CASSGGGTLFTDTQYF
TRBJ2-1	TRBD2	TRBV6-1	once	TGTGCCAGCACCGCTAGCGGGAGAGTAGCATACAATGAGCAGTTCTTC	CASTASGRVAYNEQFF
TRBJ1-1	NA	TRBV20-1	many	TGCAGTGCTAGAGTCCCTCAAGGGGGGGACACTGAAGCTTTCTTT	CSARVPQGGDTEAFF
TRBJ2-3	TRBD2	TRBV12-3/TRBV12-4	many	TGTGCCAGCAGCTTTGGGGGGGACAGCACAGATACGCAGTATTTT	CASSFGGDSTDTQYF
TRBJ2-7	TRBD1	TRBV7-9	NA	TGTGCCAGCAGCGGGAGGGACAGGGTCTACGAGCAGTACTTC	CASSGRDRVYEQYF
TRBJ1-4	NA	TRBV7-8	NA	TGTGCCAGCAGCTCGACAGAGCCAACTAATGAAAAACTGTTTTTT	CASSSTEPTNEKLFF
TRBJ2-2	NA	TRBV27	NA	TGTGCCAGCAGTTTATCGGGCTACGGCGGGGAGCTGTTTTTT	CASSLSGYGGELFF
TRBJ2-3	NA	TRBV7-9	few	TGTGCCAGCAGCCCACCCACCGCGGGGGCTAGCACAGATACGCAGTATTTT	CASSPPTAGASTDTQYF
TRBJ2-3	NA	TRBV6-1	many	TGTGCCAGCAGCTCCGACAGCACAGATACGCAGTATTTT	CASSSDSTDTQYF
TRBJ2-7	TRBD1	TRBV28	NA	TGTGCCAGCAGTTTACGTCAGGGGGCTTGGGAGCAGTACTTC	CASSLRQGAWEQYF
TRBJ2-3	NA	TRBV27	NA	TGTGCCAGCAGCTTGGGGGGGCTGGATACGCAGTATTTT	CASSLGGLDTQYF
TRBJ2-7	NA	TRBV5-1	NA	TGCGCCAGCAGCATCGGAGACGGCCCCTACGAGCAGTACTTC	CASSIGDGPYEQYF
TRBJ2-5	NA	TRBV7-2	NA	TGTGCCAGCAGCTTAGGGGGGACCCAGTACTTC	CASSLGGTQYF
TRBJ1-1	NA	TRBV4-3	few	TGCGCCAGCAGCCAAGAGGACAGAAAAGCTTTCTTT	CASSQEDRKAFF
TRBJ2-2	NA	TRBV7-8	many	TGTGCCAGCAGCGAGACATCCGGGGAGCTGTTTTTT	CASSETSGELFF
TRBJ2-1	TRBD2	TRBV27	NA	TGTGCCAGCAGTCCCCGGGGGGAGATAAAGCAGTTCTTC	CASSPRGEIKQFF